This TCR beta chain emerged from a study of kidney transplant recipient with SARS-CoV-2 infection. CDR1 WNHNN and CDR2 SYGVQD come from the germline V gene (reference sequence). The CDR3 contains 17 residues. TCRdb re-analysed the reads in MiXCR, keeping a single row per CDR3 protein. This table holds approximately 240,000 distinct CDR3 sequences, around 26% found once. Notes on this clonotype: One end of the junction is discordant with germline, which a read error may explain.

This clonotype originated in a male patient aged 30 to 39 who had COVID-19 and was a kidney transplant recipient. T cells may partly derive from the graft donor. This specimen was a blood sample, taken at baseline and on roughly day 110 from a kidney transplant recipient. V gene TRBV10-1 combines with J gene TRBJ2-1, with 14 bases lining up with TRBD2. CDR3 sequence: CASTERLAGGPYSEQFF. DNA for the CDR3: TGCGCCAGCACCGAAAGACTAGCGGGAGGGCCTTACAGTGAGCAGTTCTTC.